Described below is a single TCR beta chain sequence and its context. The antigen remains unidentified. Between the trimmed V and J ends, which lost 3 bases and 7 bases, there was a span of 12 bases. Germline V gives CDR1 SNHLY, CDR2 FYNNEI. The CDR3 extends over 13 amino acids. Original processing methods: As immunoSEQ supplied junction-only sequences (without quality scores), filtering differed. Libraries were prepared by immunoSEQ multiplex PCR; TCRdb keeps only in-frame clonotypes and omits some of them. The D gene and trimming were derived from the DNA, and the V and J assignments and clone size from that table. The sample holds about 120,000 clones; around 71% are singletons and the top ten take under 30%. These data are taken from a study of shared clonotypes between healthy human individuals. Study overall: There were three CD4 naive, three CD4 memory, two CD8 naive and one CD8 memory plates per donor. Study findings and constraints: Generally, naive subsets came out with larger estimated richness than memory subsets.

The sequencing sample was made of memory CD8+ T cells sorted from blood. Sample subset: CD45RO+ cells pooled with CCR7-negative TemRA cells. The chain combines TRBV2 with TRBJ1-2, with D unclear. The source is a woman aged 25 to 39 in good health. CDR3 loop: CASSDEPLGGYTF. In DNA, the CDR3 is TGTGCCAGCAGTGATGAGCCCCTGGGTGGCTACACCTTC. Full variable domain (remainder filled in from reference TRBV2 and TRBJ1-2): EPEVTQTPSHQVTQMGQEVILRCVPISNHLYFYWYRQILGQKVEFLVSFYNNEISEKSEIFDDQFSVERPDGSNFTLKIRSTKLEDSAMYFCASSDEPLGGYTFGSGTRLTVV.